This TCR beta chain came from a study of blood T cell repertoires in COVID-19. At the level of the study: Nucleic acid was either cDNA or gDNA, and it came from T cells, B-cell-depleted T cells, or PBMCs.

Produced via immunoSEQ multiplex PCR; TCRdb's table is partial and in-frame only. The table has under 25,000 clones, 87% seen once. Looked up from germline, CDR1 is MNHEY and CDR2 is SMNVEV (reference sequence). The length of the CDR3 is 13 residues. Trimming took 6 bases from V and 5 from J, leaving 11 bases between them. The sequenced sample consisted of peripheral blood. The V and J genes are TRBV27 and TRBJ2-1, with D possibly TRBD2 on 6 matching bases. This receptor was obtained from a human donor with active COVID-19. The donor label of this sample is uncertain. CDR3: CASRKGLNNEQFF. Here the CDR3 DNA reads TGTGCCAGCAGGAAGGGACTTAACAATGAGCAGTTCTTC.